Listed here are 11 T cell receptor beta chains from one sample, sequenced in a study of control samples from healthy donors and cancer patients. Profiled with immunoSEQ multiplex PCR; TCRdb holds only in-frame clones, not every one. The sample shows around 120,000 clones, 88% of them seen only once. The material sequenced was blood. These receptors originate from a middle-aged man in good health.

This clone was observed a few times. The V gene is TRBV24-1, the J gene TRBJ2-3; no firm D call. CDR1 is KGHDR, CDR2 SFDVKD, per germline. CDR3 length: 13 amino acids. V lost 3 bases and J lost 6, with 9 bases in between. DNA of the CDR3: TGTGCCACCAGTGATGAACGGAAGGATACGCAGTATTTT. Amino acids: CATSDERKDTQYF.

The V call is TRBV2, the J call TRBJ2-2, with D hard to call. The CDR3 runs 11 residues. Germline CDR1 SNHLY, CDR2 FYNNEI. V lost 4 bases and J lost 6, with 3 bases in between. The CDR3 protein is CASSVAGELFF. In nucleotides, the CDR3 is TGTGCCAGCAGTGTGGCCGGGGAGCTGTTTTTT.

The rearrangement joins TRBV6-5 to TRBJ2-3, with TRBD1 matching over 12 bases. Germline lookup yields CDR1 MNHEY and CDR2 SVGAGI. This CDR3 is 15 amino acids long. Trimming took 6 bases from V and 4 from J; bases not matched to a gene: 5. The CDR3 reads CASSSGTGGADTQYF. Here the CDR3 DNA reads TGTGCCAGCAGCTCCGGGACAGGGGGCGCAGATACGCAGTATTTT.

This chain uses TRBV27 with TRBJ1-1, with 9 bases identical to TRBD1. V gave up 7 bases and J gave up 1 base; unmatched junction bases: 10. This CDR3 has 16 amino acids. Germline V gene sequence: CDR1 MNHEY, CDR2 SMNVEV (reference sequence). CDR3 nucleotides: TGTGCCAGCACGAGGGACAGGGACAAGTCGAACACTGAAGCTTTCTTT. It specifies CASTRDRDKSNTEAFF.

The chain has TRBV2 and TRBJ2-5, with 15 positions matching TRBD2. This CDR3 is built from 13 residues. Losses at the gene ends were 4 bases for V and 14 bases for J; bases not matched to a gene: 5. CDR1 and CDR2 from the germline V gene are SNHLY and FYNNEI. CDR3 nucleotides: TGTGCCAGCAGTGCACCGGGACTAGCGGGGGGCTACTTC. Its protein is CASSAPGLAGGYF.

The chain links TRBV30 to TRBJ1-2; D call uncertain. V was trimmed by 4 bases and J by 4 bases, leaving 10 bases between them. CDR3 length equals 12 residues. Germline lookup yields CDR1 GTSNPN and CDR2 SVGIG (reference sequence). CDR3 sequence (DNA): TGTGCCTGGACGGGGTCTCCCTATGGCTACACCTTC. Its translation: CAWTGSPYGYTF.

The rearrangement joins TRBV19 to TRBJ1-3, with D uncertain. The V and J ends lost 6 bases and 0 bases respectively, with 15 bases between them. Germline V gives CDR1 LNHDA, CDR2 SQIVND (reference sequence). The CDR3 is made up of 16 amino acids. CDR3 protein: CASSPRNTNSGNTIYF. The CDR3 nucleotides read TGTGCCAGTAGCCCGCGAAACACGAACTCTGGAAACACCATATATTTT.

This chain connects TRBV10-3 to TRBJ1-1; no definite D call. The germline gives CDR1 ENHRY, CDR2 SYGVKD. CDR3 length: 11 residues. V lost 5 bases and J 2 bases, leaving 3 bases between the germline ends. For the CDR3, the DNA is TGTGCCATCAGTAGAAACACTGAAGCTTTCTTT. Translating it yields CAISRNTEAFF.

CDR3 region: CATSKEDLGEPTYEQYF. The CDR3 DNA sequence: TGTGCCACCAGCAAGGAAGACTTGGGGGAGCCGACCTACGAGCAGTACTTC. The chain employs TRBV15 and TRBJ2-7; the D gene could be TRBD1 or TRBD2 (5 bases each). The CDR3 length is 17 residues. V lost 4 bases to trimming and J lost 2 bases, with 21 bases between them. Germline CDR1 and CDR2: LNHNV and YYDKDF (reference sequence). Using reference TRBV15 and TRBJ2-7 for the parts outside the CDR3, the full variable domain is DAMVIQNPRYQVTQFGKPVTLSCSQTLNHNVMYWYQQKSSQAPKLLFHYYDKDFNNEADTPDNFQSRRPNTSFCFLDIRSPGLGDTAMYLCATSKEDLGEPTYEQYFGPGTRLTVT.

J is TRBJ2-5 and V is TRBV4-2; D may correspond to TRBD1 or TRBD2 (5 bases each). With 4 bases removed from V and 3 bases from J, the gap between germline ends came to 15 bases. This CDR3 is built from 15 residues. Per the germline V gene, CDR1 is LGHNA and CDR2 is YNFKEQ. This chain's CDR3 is CASSPDLRGEETQYF. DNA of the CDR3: TGTGCCAGCAGCCCTGATTTACGGGGCGAAGAGACCCAGTACTTC.

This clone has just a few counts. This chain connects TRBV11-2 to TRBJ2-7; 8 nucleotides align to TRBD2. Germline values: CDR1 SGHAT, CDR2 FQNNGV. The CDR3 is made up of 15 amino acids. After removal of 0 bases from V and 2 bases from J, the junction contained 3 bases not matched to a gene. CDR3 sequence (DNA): TGTGCCAGCAGCTTAGAATACGGGGGGGCCTACGAGCAGTACTTC. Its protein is CASSLEYGGAYEQYF.